A single sample gave rise to the 21 T cell receptor beta chains below, sequenced in a study of shared clonotypes between healthy human individuals. Generated by immunoSEQ multiplex PCR, the TCRdb table keeps only in-frame clones and is missing some. In the table there are over 1.5 million clones, around 98% of which are singletons. Sequencing input: naive CD4+ T cells sorted from blood. Subset described: CD45RA+ positively selected. The receptors shown here come from a man under 40 in good health.

V gene TRBV11-2 combines with J gene TRBJ2-7; TRBD2 agrees at 7 bases. V lost 2 bases and J lost 2; bases outside the gene matches: 9. CDR1 and CDR2 from the germline V gene are SGHAT and FQNNGV. The CDR3 spans 16 residues. The CDR3 loop is CASSLFPRDYAYEQYF. The CDR3, as DNA: TGTGCCAGCAGCTTATTCCCCCGGGACTACGCCTACGAGCAGTACTTC.

The chain has TRBV27 and TRBJ2-1; 8 bases agree with TRBD2. The CDR3 length is 14 residues. Trimming cost V 4 bases and J 8 bases; bases outside gene matches: 7. CDR1 MNHEY and CDR2 SMNVEV come from the germline V gene (reference sequence). CDR3: CASSSLGLEDEQFF. DNA of the CDR3: TGTGCCAGCAGTTCCTTGGGACTAGAGGATGAGCAGTTCTTC.

CDR3 bases: TGTGCCAGTAGTTCGCTCCGGGACGGTGCCTCCCGCAGTCAGCCCCAGCATTTT. This encodes CASSSLRDGASRSQPQHF. The chain is built from TRBV19 and TRBJ1-5, with D tentatively TRBD1 (5 bases). The CDR3 covers 18 residues. V was trimmed by 5 bases and J by 6 bases, leaving 26 bases between them. Germline V gene data show CDR1 as LNHDA and CDR2 as SQIVND (reference sequence).

The chain links TRBV5-4 to TRBJ2-1, with 10 bases lining up with TRBD1. V lost 3 bases, J lost 1 base, and 4 bases stayed unmatched. The germline CDR1 and CDR2 sequences are SGHNT and YYREEE (reference sequence). The CDR3 has 16 residues. CDR3 in amino acids: CASSSTGGRSYNEQFF. As DNA, the CDR3 is TGTGCCAGCAGCTCGACAGGGGGCCGGTCCTACAATGAGCAGTTCTTC.

The CDR3 spells CASSVRSGATGELFF. For the CDR3, the DNA is TGTGCCAGCAGCGTAAGGTCGGGAGCTACAGGGGAGCTGTTTTTT. The V and J genes are TRBV9 and TRBJ2-2; the D gene is possibly TRBD2 (6 bases). The V end was cut by 1 base, the J end by 8 bases, with 15 bases between. This CDR3 has 15 residues. CDR1 SGDLS and CDR2 YYNGEE come from the germline V gene. The variable domain in full, with the rest retrieved from reference TRBV9 and TRBJ2-2, is DSGVTQTPKHLITATGQRVTLRCSPRSGDLSVYWYQQSLDQGLQFLIQYYNGEERAKGNILERFSAQQFPDLHSELNLSSLELGDSALYFCASSVRSGATGELFFGEGSRLTVL.

This chain links TRBV7-9 with TRBJ2-3, with 8 bases that match TRBD1. The CDR3 consists of 15 residues. Trimming took 4 bases from V and 4 from J; bases not matched to a gene: 7. CDR1 SEHNR and CDR2 FQNEAQ come from the germline V gene (reference sequence). The DNA for the CDR3 is TGTGCCAGCAGCTCGGACAGGGAAGTGGCAGATACGCAGTATTTT. Translated: CASSSDREVADTQYF. The entire variable domain, with the rest obtained from reference TRBV7-9 and TRBJ2-3, is as follows: DTGVSQNPRHKITKRGQNVTFRCDPISEHNRLYWYRQTLGQGPEFLTYFQNEAQLEKSRLLSDRFSAERPKGSFSTLEIQRTEQGDSAMYLCASSSDREVADTQYFGPGTRLTVL.

As concerns this clone: The germline gene is not matched at one end of the junction; a read error may be the cause. The rearrangement links TRBV7-8 to TRBJ1-5, with D unresolved. Germline CDR1 SGHVS, CDR2 FQNEAQ. The CDR3 is made up of 13 amino acids. Here the CDR3 DNA reads TGTACCAGCAGCCCACGGGGCAATCAGCCCCAGCATTTT. It encodes CTSSPRGNQPQHF.

This chain links TRBV6-6 with TRBJ2-3; possibly TRBD2 for D (6 bases). The germline V gene encodes CDR1 MNHNY and CDR2 SVGAGI (reference sequence). The CDR3 is 16 amino acids. V shed 2 bases and J shed 0 bases, with 12 bases lying between them. CDR3 residues: CASSYGRRASTDTQYF. The CDR3 bases are TGTGCCAGCAGTTACGGGAGGAGGGCTAGCACAGATACGCAGTATTTT.

On this clone itself: Other DNA sequences within the sample encode an identical CDR3. J is TRBJ2-1 and V is TRBV5-1; 11 positions agree with TRBD1. The CDR3 covers 15 residues. Trimming took 3 bases from V and 4 from J; bases not matched to a gene: 3. The germline CDR1 and CDR2 sequences are SGHRS and YFSETQ. The DNA for the CDR3 is TGCGCCAGCAGCTCCGGACAGGGGGCGTACAATGAGCAGTTCTTC. This sequence encodes CASSSGQGAYNEQFF.

The chain carries TRBV15 and TRBJ2-1, with 7 bases fitting TRBD2. Germline V gene sequence: CDR1 LNHNV, CDR2 YYDKDF (reference sequence). After removal of 8 bases from V and 9 bases from J, the junction contained 7 bases not matched to a gene. This CDR3 spans 12 amino acids. The CDR3 region is CATGHSSGEQFF. CDR3 DNA sequence: TGTGCCACCGGGCATTCTAGCGGTGAGCAGTTCTTC.

This chain connects TRBV18 to TRBJ1-4; D is unresolved. This CDR3 comprises 12 residues. Germline CDR1 KGHSH, CDR2 LQKENI. V dropped 2 bases and J dropped 7 bases, with 5 bases sitting between them. The CDR3, as DNA: TGTGCCAGCTCACCAACGAGTGAAAAACTGTTTTTT. It codes for CASSPTSEKLFF.

This chain connects TRBV7-9 to TRBJ2-7; 9 bases align to TRBD1. Germline loops: CDR1 SEHNR, CDR2 FQNEAQ (reference sequence). This CDR3 has 15 amino acids. V lost 5 bases and J lost 3; bases outside the gene matches: 8. CDR3 amino acids: CASSPSGQGHYEQYF. DNA of the CDR3: TGTGCCAGCAGCCCCTCGGGACAGGGCCACTACGAGCAGTACTTC.

The V gene is TRBV6-1, the J gene TRBJ2-7; TRBD1 agrees at 10 bases. This CDR3 contains 15 residues. Germline CDR1 and CDR2: MNHNS and SASEGT. The ends lost 3 bases at V and 5 bases at J; junction bases unmatched: 7. The CDR3 coding sequence is TGTGCCAGCAGTGATTCCGGGACAGGGGCCAACGAGCAGTACTTC. Translating gives CASSDSGTGANEQYF.

This clone was found once. This chain uses TRBV7-9 with TRBJ2-3; 10 nucleotides agree with TRBD2. CDR1 and CDR2 from the germline V gene are SEHNR and FQNEAQ (reference sequence). The J segment lost 2 bases and the V segment lost 0 bases, leaving 11 bases of the junction unmatched. This CDR3 is 19 amino acids long. CDR3 sequence reads: CASSLAPSWTSGPTDTQYF. CDR3 DNA sequence: TGTGCCAGCAGCTTAGCGCCGTCTTGGACTAGCGGCCCCACAGATACGCAGTATTTT.

The rearrangement uses TRBV6-1 and TRBJ2-7; D is perhaps TRBD1 or TRBD2 (6 bases each). CDR1 and CDR2 (germline): MNHNS, SASEGT. V dropped 4 bases and J dropped 3 bases, with 10 bases sitting between them. The CDR3 is made up of 13 amino acids. In nucleotides, the CDR3 is TGTGCCAGCAGTGGCGGGACATACTACGAGCAGTACTTC. Residues: CASSGGTYYEQYF.

The chain links TRBV6-5 to TRBJ1-1; 7 bases match TRBD1. In germline, CDR1 is MNHEY, CDR2 SVGAGI. The CDR3 extends over 13 amino acids. J lost 4 bases, V lost 10 bases, and 9 bases had no gene match. CDR3 in amino acids: CATAPAGGTEAFF. In nucleotides, the CDR3 is TGTGCCACCGCCCCTGCAGGGGGCACTGAAGCTTTCTTT.

The chain recombines TRBV27 with TRBJ2-1; 8 bases match TRBD2. The V and J ends lost 3 bases and 4 bases, in that order; junction bases with no gene match: 14. The CDR3 sequence is 18 residues long. Germline CDR1 is MNHEY and CDR2 is SMNVEV (reference sequence). The CDR3 DNA sequence: TGTGCCAGCAGTTTTCGGGGGTGGGAGACTAGCGCGTACAATGAGCAGTTCTTC. Translation: CASSFRGWETSAYNEQFF.

The chain links TRBV10-2 to TRBJ2-3, with TRBD2 matching over 8 bases. Germline V CDR1 and CDR2: WSHSY, SAAADI. The CDR3 extends over 18 amino acids. After removal of 0 bases from V and 3 bases from J, the junction contained 11 bases not matched to a gene. The DNA for the CDR3 is TGCGCCAGCAGTGAGTCCTCAAGAAGCGGGAGTGTAACAGATACGCAGTATTTT. Translation: CASSESSRSGSVTDTQYF.

Comments on this clone: Other DNA sequences from this sample encode an identical CDR3 as well. The chain recombines TRBV10-1 with TRBJ2-1; 12 nucleotides line up with TRBD2. The CDR3 is 15 residues long. Germline trimming cut 5 bases from V and 4 bases from J; bases unmatched to any gene: 3. Per germline, CDR1 WNHNN and CDR2 SYGVQD (reference sequence). The CDR3 sequence: CASSSLAGGYNEQFF. The CDR3 nucleotides are TGCGCCAGCAGTTCTCTAGCGGGAGGGTACAATGAGCAGTTCTTC.

CDR3 in DNA: TGTGCCAGCGACAGGCACAATGAGCAGTTCTTC. Its protein is CASDRHNEQFF. This sequence joins TRBV6-1 and TRBJ2-1, with D tentatively TRBD1 (6 bases). The length of the CDR3 is 11 residues. Deletions cut 8 bases from V and 5 bases from J, with 7 bases between. The germline V gene encodes CDR1 MNHNS and CDR2 SASEGT.

V usage is TRBV7-9 and J usage is TRBJ2-4; the D is unclear. This CDR3 has 15 amino acids. V was clipped by 5 bases and J by 0 bases, with 11 bases between them. Germline CDR1 is SEHNR and CDR2 is FQNEAQ (reference sequence). The CDR3 loop is CASSPTELAKNIQYF. CDR3 coding DNA: TGTGCCAGCAGCCCCACAGAACTAGCCAAAAACATTCAGTACTTC.